Listed here is a single T cell receptor beta chain. Its specificity is unknown. The germline V and J ends were trimmed by 3 bases and 4 bases, with 11 bases remaining between them. The CDR3 is 14 amino acids. Germline CDR1 is MGHRA and CDR2 is YSYEKL. The data were produced by immunoSEQ multiplex PCR, yet TCRdb's version contains in-frame clones alone and is incomplete. The sample holds tens of thousands of clones; around 83% are singletons and the top ten take less than 35%. The data were obtained in a study of lymphopenia after photon versus proton radiotherapy. The study, taken as a whole, reports: After lymphocyte nadir, photon-treated repertoires showed oligoclonal expansion, especially CD8+ Temra.

The J gene is TRBJ2-3, the V gene TRBV4-1; no firm D call. Source: peripheral blood, taken from a patient treated with photon-based radiotherapy. This sequence originates from a man aged 50-60 years with gastric cancer. The CDR3 sequence: CASSHYQWADTQYF. The CDR3 DNA reads TGCGCCAGCAGCCACTACCAGTGGGCAGATACGCAGTATTTT.